A selection of T cell receptor beta chains follows, all from one sample in a study of cytomegalovirus exposure and HLA in healthy donors. TCRdb keeps only in-frame clones here, not all; method: immunoSEQ multiplex PCR. Its clone listing holds approximately 75,000 clones. The material sequenced was PBMCs. All receptors come from a boy aged 5-17 years in good health and CMV-seronegative. CDR3s include the opening cysteine and the closing phenylalanine or tryptophan. Each record gives: D gene, J gene, V gene, CDR3 DNA, CDR3 protein. The D gene is left open where the match is weak.

>-|TRBJ2-5|TRBV2
TGTGCCAGCAGCATCCAAGAGACCCAGTACTTC
CASSIQETQYF
>TRBD1|TRBJ2-7|TRBV4-2
TGTGCCAGCAGCCAAGCCGGGACAGGAGGCTCCTACGAGCAGTACTTC
CASSQAGTGGSYEQYF
>TRBD1|TRBJ2-3|TRBV18
TGTGCCAGCTCACTCGACAGGGTAAAGGATACGCAGTATTTT
CASSLDRVKDTQYF
>TRBD2|TRBJ2-7|TRBV6-1
TGTGCCAGCAGTGAATTTAGCGGGAGTGACCTTTTGTACGAGCAGTACTTC
CASSEFSGSDLLYEQYF
>TRBD2|TRBJ2-7|TRBV6-1
TGTGCCAGCAGCCGGACTACTAGCGGGAGCGACGAGCAGTACTTC
CASSRTTSGSDEQYF
>-|TRBJ1-1|TRBV28
TGTGCCAGCAGTTTGGGGCAGGGCCTCCAGTGGAGCTGGACTGAAGCTTTCTTT
CASSLGQGLQWSWTEAFF
>TRBD2|TRBJ2-3|TRBV30
TGTGCCTGGAGTGTATCGGGGGGGTGCGCAGATACGCAGTATTTT
CAWSVSGGCADTQYF
>TRBD1|TRBJ1-5|TRBV4-1
TGCGCCAGCAGCCAAGTTCCAGGGGGCAGTCAGCCCCAGCATTTT
CASSQVPGGSQPQHF
>TRBD1|TRBJ2-7|TRBV27
TGTGCCAGCAGTCCAGACAGGGGGAACTACGAGCAGTACTTC
CASSPDRGNYEQYF
>-|TRBJ2-7|TRBV5-6
TGTGCCAGCAGCCCGGAGCCAGCGGGCTCCTACGAGCAGTACTTC
CASSPEPAGSYEQYF
>TRBD1|TRBJ2-7|TRBV7-6
TGTGCCAGCAGCTTAGACAGGGGTGGGAGATACGAGCAGTACTTC
CASSLDRGGRYEQYF
>-|TRBJ1-5|TRBV9
TGTGCCAGCAGCGTAGGTCCAGGCAATCAGCCCCAGCATTTT
CASSVGPGNQPQHF
>TRBD1|TRBJ2-6|TRBV5-6
TGTGCCAGCAGCTTGGACGGGACAGTTATGTCTGGGGCCAACGTCCTGACTTTC
CASSLDGTVMSGANVLTF
>TRBD1|TRBJ1-2|TRBV5-6
TGTGCCAGCAGCCTACTGGGACAGATGCATGGCTACACCTTC
CASSLLGQMHGYTF
>-|TRBJ2-6|TRBV9
TGTGCCAGTAGCCCCCAGGCGCAGGGGGCCAACGTCCTGACTTTC
CASSPQAQGANVLTF
>-|TRBJ1-1|TRBV6-6
TGTGCCAGCAGCCCACGCGGGGAAAAAGCTTTCTTT
CASSPRGEKAFF
>-|TRBJ2-7|TRBV12-5
TGTGCTAGTGGTTTGGTAGCTGCCGCCTACGAGCAGTACTTC
CASGLVAAAYEQYF
>TRBD1|TRBJ2-7|TRBV7-8
TGTGCCAGCAGCTTAGCCGGTTGGGACAGGGGAACCTACGAGCAGTACTTC
CASSLAGWDRGTYEQYF
>TRBD2|TRBJ2-7|TRBV7-2
TGTGCCAGCAGCGAGAGGGGTGGCGGGAGCTCCTACGAGCAGTACTTC
CASSERGGGSSYEQYF
>-|TRBJ1-2|TRBV7-9
TGTGCCAGCAGCTCACAGGGAGGGAGGGACTATGGCTACACCTTC
CASSSQGGRDYGYTF
>TRBD1|TRBJ1-2|TRBV27
TGTGCCAGCAGACGGGACAGGGGAGTTGTAAATGGCTACACCTTC
CASRRDRGVVNGYTF
>TRBD2|TRBJ2-7|TRBV9
TGTGCCAGCAGCTTGACTAGCGGGGGGCCTCTTTTAATCTACGAGCAGTACTTC
CASSLTSGGPLLIYEQYF
>TRBD2|TRBJ2-3|TRBV5-1
TGCGCCAGCAGAACTAGCGGAAGCACAGATACGCAGTATTTT
CASRTSGSTDTQYF
>TRBD1|TRBJ2-7|TRBV7-6
TGTGCCAGCAGCTTACAGGGGGCTTCAGGCGAGCAGTACTTC
CASSLQGASGEQYF
>TRBD1|TRBJ1-2|TRBV6-5
TGTGCCAGCCTAGGGGGACAGGGATCCTATGGCTACACCTTC
CASLGGQGSYGYTF
>-|TRBJ1-4|TRBV5-5
TGTGCCAGCAGCTTAGGGGTTAATGAAAAACTGTTTTTT
CASSLGVNEKLFF
>-|TRBJ1-4|TRBV7-9
TGTGCCAGCAGCCCGGGGGTTAATGAAAAACTGTTTTTT
CASSPGVNEKLFF
>-|TRBJ2-6|TRBV28
TGTGCCAGCAGGCTTACAGGGAGTGGGGCCAACGTCCTGACTTTC
CASRLTGSGANVLTF
>-|TRBJ1-4|TRBV7-4
TGTGCCAGCAGCCGCTTGGCTCGAGCAGGGATGGATGAAAAACTGTTTTTT
CASSRLARAGMDEKLFF
>TRBD2|TRBJ2-1|TRBV6-5
TGTGCCAGCAGCCGGACTAGCGGATCCGACAATGAGCAGTTCTTC
CASSRTSGSDNEQFF
>-|TRBJ1-2|TRBV5-1
TGCGCCAGCAGCTTCGAACTGAGTAACTATGGCTACACCTTC
CASSFELSNYGYTF
>TRBD1|TRBJ1-1|TRBV30
TGTGCCTGGACCCTCTCCCGAGGAGGGGGCGGCACTGAAGCTTTCTTT
CAWTLSRGGGGTEAFF
>-|TRBJ2-1|TRBV19
TGTGCCACCCATACCTCGCCGGGGTTCTCCTACAATGAGCAGTTCTTC
CATHTSPGFSYNEQFF
>TRBD1|TRBJ1-5|TRBV9
TGTGCCAGCAGCCCCCAGGGGGATAGCAATCAGCCCCAGCATTTT
CASSPQGDSNQPQHF
>TRBD2|TRBJ2-5|TRBV7-2
TGTGCCAGCAGCTTAGGGACTAGTGGGGAGACCCAGTACTTC
CASSLGTSGETQYF
>-|TRBJ2-3|TRBV1
TGCACCAGCAGCCAAGACGGAGCTAGCGGGAGGTTTAGGGATAAGCAGTATTTT
CTSSQDGASGRFRDKQYF
>-|TRBJ1-5|TRBV11-2
TGTGCCAGCAGATCCAGTCGGGGTCGGGGTCAGCCCCAGCATTTT
CASRSSRGRGQPQHF
>TRBD2|TRBJ2-4|TRBV25-1
TGTGCCAGCAGTGGGGAGGGACAGCGGGAGGCAAACATTCAGTACTTC
CASSGEGQREANIQYF
>-|TRBJ2-7|TRBV5-5
TGTGCCAGCAGCTTGGTATCGGGCTCCCAGGGTTCCTACGAGCAGTACTTC
CASSLVSGSQGSYEQYF
>TRBD1|TRBJ1-1|TRBV27
TGTGCCAGCAGTTGGGACAGGGGAACTGAAGCTTTCTTT
CASSWDRGTEAFF
>TRBD2|TRBJ2-1|TRBV6-5
TGTGCCAGCAGTTTCAGCGGGGTTGAGCAGTTCTTC
CASSFSGVEQFF
>-|TRBJ1-6|TRBV30
TGTGCCTGGAGTGTACCCCCACCGGGACACATTAATTCACCCCTCCACTTT
CAWSVPPPGHINSPLHF
>-|TRBJ2-7|TRBV4-2
TGTGCCAGCAGCCAAGATCCGGGACAAAAATCCTACGAGCAGTACTTC
CASSQDPGQKSYEQYF